Presented here are 10 T cell receptor beta chains from one specimen sequenced in a study of T-cell memory formation after mild COVID-19. TCRdb ran MiXCR on the 5' RACE reads and lists one entry per CDR3 protein. Among about 340,000 distinct CDR3 sequences listed, less than 20% were seen once. The sequencing sample was made of PBMCs or a T cell subset sorted from them (not recorded which). The receptor source for this set is a man between 18 and 29 years old who had mild COVID-19 (a few samples of this study predate the infection). Cell type and time point are not known.

This clonotype was counted between two and nine times. The chain recombines TRBV20-1 with TRBJ2-1, with 14 bases that match TRBD2. The length of the CDR3 is 16 residues. CDR1 DFQATT and CDR2 SNEGSKA come from the germline V gene (reference sequence). V gave up 0 bases and J gave up 7 bases; unmatched junction bases: 5. The CDR3, as DNA: TGCAGTGCTAGAGACCCGGGACTAGCGGGGGTAAATGAGCAGTTCTTC. Amino acid sequence: CSARDPGLAGVNEQFF.

As to this clonotype: This may come from a read error, since a much larger clone is one base off. This chain connects TRBV5-1 to TRBJ1-1; weak D call: TRBD1 (5 bases). Trimming stripped 4 bases from V and 3 bases from J, with 13 bases between. The CDR3 is made up of 14 amino acids. Germline V gene lookup returns CDR1 SGHRS and CDR2 YFSETQ. DNA of the CDR3: TGCGCCAGCAGCCAGGACCGAGGGGACACTGAAGCTTTCTTT. Translated, it gives CASSQDRGDTEAFF.

The rearrangement joins TRBV15 to TRBJ2-1; 8 bases fit TRBD2. V trimming: 0 bases; J trimming: 8 bases; junction bases outside the gene matches: 6. This CDR3 is 15 amino acids long. Germline-derived CDR1 and CDR2 are LNHNV and YYDKDF (reference sequence). This CDR3 is CATSRDSGGRDEQFF. The DNA for the CDR3 is TGTGCCACCAGCAGAGACAGCGGGGGAAGGGATGAGCAGTTCTTC.

The CDR3 bases are TGTGCCAGCAGTCACACAGGGGACGGCTATGGCTACACCTTC. Translating gives CASSHTGDGYGYTF. The chain combines TRBV12-3 or TRBV12-4 with TRBJ1-2; 7 bases are a match to TRBD1. Trimming took 5 bases from V and 4 from J; bases not matched to a gene: 7. The CDR3 is 14 residues long.

This clonotype has a single count. The chain links TRBV29-1 to TRBJ2-6, with 8 bases identical to TRBD1. The CDR3 loop spans 14 amino acids. J lost 4 bases, V lost 5 bases, and 4 bases had no gene match. Germline CDR1 SQVTM, CDR2 ANQGSEA. CDR3 in amino acids: CSVRTGSGANVLTF. As DNA, the CDR3 is TGCAGCGTTCGGACAGGGTCCGGGGCCAACGTCCTGACTTTC.

Only a few counts were recorded for this clonotype. The chain employs TRBV19 and TRBJ2-2; D ambiguous. Germline CDR1 is LNHDA and CDR2 is SQIVND (reference sequence). The CDR3 totals 13 residues. Trimming pared 7 bases from V and 3 bases from J, leaving 9 bases between. The CDR3 region is CASMARYTGELFF. For the CDR3, the DNA is TGTGCCAGTATGGCCAGATACACCGGGGAGCTGTTTTTT. Filled out from reference TRBV19 and TRBJ2-2, the complete variable domain reads DGGITQSPKYLFRKEGQNVTLSCEQNLNHDAMYWYRQDPGQGLRLIYYSQIVNDFQKGDIAEGYSVSREKKESFPLTVTSAQKNPTAFYLCASMARYTGELFFGEGSRLTVL.

The rearrangement links TRBV7-2 to TRBJ2-3; TRBD2 aligns across 13 bases. V dropped 1 base and J dropped 2; count of bases not matched to a gene: 3. The CDR3 is 17 residues long. Germline assignment: CDR1 SGHTA and CDR2 FQGNSA. The CDR3 sequence: CASSLGTSGGATDTQYF. The CDR3 DNA follows: TGTGCCAGCAGCTTAGGCACTAGCGGGGGGGCCACAGATACGCAGTATTTT. Full variable domain (missing parts from reference TRBV7-2 and TRBJ2-3): GAGVSQSPSNKVTEKGKDVELRCDPISGHTALYWYRQSLGQGLEFLIYFQGNSAPDKSGLPSDRFSAERTGGSVSTLTIQRTQQEDSAVYLCASSLGTSGGATDTQYFGPGTRLTVL.

In its sample, this clonotype was seen a few times. This chain joins TRBV7-9 and TRBJ2-2; possibly TRBD1 for D (5 bases). The germline gives CDR1 SEHNR, CDR2 FQNEAQ (reference sequence). V lost 11 bases and J 1 base, leaving 14 bases between the germline ends. This CDR3 is 14 amino acids long. The CDR3 bases are TGTGCCGGAAAGACAGAACAGAACACCGGGGAGCTGTTTTTT. This gives the protein CAGKTEQNTGELFF. The whole variable domain, remainder taken from reference TRBV7-9 and TRBJ2-2, is DTGVSQNPRHKITKRGQNVTFRCDPISEHNRLYWYRQTLGQGPEFLTYFQNEAQLEKSRLLSDRFSAERPKGSFSTLEIQRTEQGDSAMYLCAGKTEQNTGELFFGEGSRLTVL.

This clonotype was seen only a few times. This sequence joins TRBV15 and TRBJ1-5, with TRBD1 as a possible D gene (5 bases). CDR1 LNHNV and CDR2 YYDKDF come from the germline V gene (reference sequence). V shed 5 bases and J shed 4 bases, with 12 bases lying between them. CDR3 size: 14 residues. CDR3 DNA sequence: TGTGCCACCAGCGACCGGGACCGAAATCAGCCCCAGCATTTT. Its translation: CATSDRDRNQPQHF.

The rearrangement uses TRBV10-2 and TRBJ1-1; D may be TRBD1 (6 bases). The CDR3 has 17 amino acids. The germline gives CDR1 WSHSY, CDR2 SAAADI. The V and J ends lost 0 bases and 5 bases respectively, with 19 bases between them. CDR3 coding DNA: TGCGCCAGCAGTGAGTCGCAGGGGACATTCGGCGGGACTGAAGCTTTCTTT. Translating gives CASSESQGTFGGTEAFF.